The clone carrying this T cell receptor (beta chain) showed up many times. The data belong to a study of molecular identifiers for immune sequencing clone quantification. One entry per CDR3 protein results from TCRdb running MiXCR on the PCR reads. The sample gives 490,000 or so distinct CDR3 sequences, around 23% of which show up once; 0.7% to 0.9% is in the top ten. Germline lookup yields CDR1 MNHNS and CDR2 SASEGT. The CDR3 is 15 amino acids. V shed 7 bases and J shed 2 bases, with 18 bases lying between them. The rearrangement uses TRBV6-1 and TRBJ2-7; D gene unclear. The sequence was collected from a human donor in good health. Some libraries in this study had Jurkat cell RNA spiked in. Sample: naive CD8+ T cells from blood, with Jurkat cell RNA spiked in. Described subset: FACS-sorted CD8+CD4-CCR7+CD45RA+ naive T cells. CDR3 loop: CASKEYPFPTYEQYF. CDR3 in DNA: TGTGCCAGCAAAGAATACCCCTTTCCTACCTACGAGCAGTACTTC.